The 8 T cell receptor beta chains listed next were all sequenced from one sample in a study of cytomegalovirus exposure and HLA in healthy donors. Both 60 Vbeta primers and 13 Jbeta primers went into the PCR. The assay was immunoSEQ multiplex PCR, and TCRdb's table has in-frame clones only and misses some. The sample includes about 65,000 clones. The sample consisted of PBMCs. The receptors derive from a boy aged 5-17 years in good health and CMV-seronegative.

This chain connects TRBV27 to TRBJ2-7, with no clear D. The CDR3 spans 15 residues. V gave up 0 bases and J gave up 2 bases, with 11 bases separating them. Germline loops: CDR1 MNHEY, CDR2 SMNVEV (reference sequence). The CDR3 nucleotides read TGTGCCAGCAGTTTATCCCCAGAAACAACCTACGAGCAGTACTTC. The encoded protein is CASSLSPETTYEQYF.

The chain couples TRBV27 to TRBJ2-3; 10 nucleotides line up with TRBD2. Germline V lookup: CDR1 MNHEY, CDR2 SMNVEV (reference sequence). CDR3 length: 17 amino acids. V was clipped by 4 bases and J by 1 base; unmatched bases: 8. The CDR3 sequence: CASSSPLAGAGTDTQYF. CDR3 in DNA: TGTGCCAGCAGTTCGCCTCTAGCGGGGGCGGGCACAGATACGCAGTATTTT.

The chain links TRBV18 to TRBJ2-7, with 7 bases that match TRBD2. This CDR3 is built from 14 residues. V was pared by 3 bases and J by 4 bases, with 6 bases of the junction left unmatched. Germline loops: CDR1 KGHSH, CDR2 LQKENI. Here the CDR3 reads CASSPSGLPYEQYF. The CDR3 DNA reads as TGTGCCAGCTCACCTTCGGGACTACCATACGAGCAGTACTTC.

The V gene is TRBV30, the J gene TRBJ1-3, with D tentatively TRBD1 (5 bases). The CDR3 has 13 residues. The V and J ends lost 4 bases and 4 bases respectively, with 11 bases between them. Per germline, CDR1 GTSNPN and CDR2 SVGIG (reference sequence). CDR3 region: CAWTVAGGNTIYF. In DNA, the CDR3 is TGTGCCTGGACTGTGGCAGGGGGAAACACCATATATTTT.

Here the CDR3 reads CASSQPNRAGGALGSYNEQFF. The CDR3 nucleotides read TGCGCCAGCAGCCAGCCAAATCGGGCAGGGGGCGCTTTGGGTTCCTACAATGAGCAGTTCTTC. The V gene is TRBV5-1, the J gene TRBJ2-1; 8 positions match TRBD1. The germline CDR1 and CDR2 sequences are SGHRS and YFSETQ. V was clipped by 4 bases and J by 1 base; unmatched bases: 22. The CDR3 totals 21 residues.

As DNA, the CDR3 is TGTGCCTGGAGTGTGTTTTTCGGTCAGCCCCAGCATTTT. Translation gives CAWSVFFGQPQHF. V and J are TRBV30 and TRBJ1-5, with no clear D. The CDR3 runs to 13 residues. Trimming took 0 bases from V and 6 from J, leaving 9 bases between them. Germline V gene lookup returns CDR1 GTSNPN and CDR2 SVGIG (reference sequence).

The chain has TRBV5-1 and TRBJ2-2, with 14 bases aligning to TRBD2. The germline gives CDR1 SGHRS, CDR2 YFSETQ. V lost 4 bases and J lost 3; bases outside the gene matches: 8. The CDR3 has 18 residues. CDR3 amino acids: CASSPGLAGGRDTGELFF. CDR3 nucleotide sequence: TGCGCCAGCAGCCCCGGACTAGCGGGAGGTCGGGACACCGGGGAGCTGTTTTTT.

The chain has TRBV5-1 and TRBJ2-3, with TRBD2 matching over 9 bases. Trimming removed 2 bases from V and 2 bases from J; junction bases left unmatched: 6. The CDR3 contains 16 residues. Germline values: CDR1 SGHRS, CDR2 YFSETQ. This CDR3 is CASSFRRGGPTDTQYF. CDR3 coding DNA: TGCGCCAGCAGCTTTAGGCGGGGGGGCCCCACAGATACGCAGTATTTT.